This T cell receptor (beta chain) was obtained from a study of response to subunit inactivated influenza vaccine. General observations from the study: Each seasonal influenza vaccination, the authors suggested, recruits few new T cells.

The V and J ends lost 3 bases and 5 bases respectively, with 7 bases between them. Germline CDR1 is DFQATT and CDR2 is SNEGSKA (reference sequence). There are 11 residues in the CDR3. As regards this clonotype: Its antigen is unidentified.

Via MiXCR, TCRdb re-called the RT-PCR reads, giving one row per CDR3 protein. The repertoire has about 780,000 distinct CDR3 sequences, roughly 20% of them found once; the top ten carry about 11%. The specimen was PBMCs from blood, collected roughly 5 days after vaccination. The chain carries TRBV20-1 and TRBJ1-1; D unresolved. The TCR was taken from a middle-aged man who received an inactivated influenza vaccine. CDR3 sequence: CSASTQTEAFF. DNA for the CDR3: TGCAGTGCTAGTACCCAGACTGAAGCTTTCTTT.